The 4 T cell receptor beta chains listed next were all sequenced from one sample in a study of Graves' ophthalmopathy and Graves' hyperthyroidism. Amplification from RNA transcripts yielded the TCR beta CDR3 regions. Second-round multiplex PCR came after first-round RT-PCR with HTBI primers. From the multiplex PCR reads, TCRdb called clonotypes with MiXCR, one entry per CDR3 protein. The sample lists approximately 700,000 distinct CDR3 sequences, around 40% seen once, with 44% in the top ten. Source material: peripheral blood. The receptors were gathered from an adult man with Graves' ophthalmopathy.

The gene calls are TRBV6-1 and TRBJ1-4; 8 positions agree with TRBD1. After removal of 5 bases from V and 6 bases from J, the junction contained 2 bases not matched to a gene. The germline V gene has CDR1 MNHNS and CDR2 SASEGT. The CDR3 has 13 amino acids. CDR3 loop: CASSQQGDEKLFF. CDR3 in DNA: TGTGCCAGCAGTCAACAGGGGGATGAAAAACTGTTTTTT.

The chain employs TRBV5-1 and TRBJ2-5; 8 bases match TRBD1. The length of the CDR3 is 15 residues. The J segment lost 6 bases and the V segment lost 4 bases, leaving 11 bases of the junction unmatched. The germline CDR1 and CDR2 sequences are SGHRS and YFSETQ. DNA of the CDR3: TGCGCCAGCAGCCAAGAGGTGGGACAGGCGAAGACCCAGTACTTC. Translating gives CASSQEVGQAKTQYF.

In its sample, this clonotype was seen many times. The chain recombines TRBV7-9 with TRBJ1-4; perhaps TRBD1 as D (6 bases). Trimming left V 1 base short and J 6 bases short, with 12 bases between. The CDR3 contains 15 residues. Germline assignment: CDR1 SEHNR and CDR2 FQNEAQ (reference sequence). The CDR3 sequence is CASSLVTTGYEKLFF. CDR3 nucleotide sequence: TGTGCCAGCAGCTTAGTCACAACAGGGTATGAAAAACTGTTTTTT.

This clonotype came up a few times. The DNA for the CDR3 is TGTGCCAGCAGGCACCGGGACAGCGCTAACTATGGCTACACCTTC. This encodes CASRHRDSANYGYTF. The chain links TRBV2 to TRBJ1-2; 7 bases line up with TRBD1. This CDR3 spans 15 amino acids. CDR1 and CDR2 (germline): SNHLY, FYNNEI. Unmatched junction bases numbered 7, after V lost 6 bases and J lost 0 bases.